This T cell receptor beta chain originates from a study of blood T cell repertoires in COVID-19. Study summary: Sites across the United States, Italy and Spain contributed samples from acute and convalescent COVID-19. In each case, the material was cDNA or gDNA derived from T cells, B-cell-depleted T cells, or PBMCs.

The CDR3 sequence is 16 residues long. Germline-derived CDR1 and CDR2 are SGHNT and YYREEE (reference sequence). V shed 0 bases, J shed 3 bases, and the junction held 6 bases outside the gene matches. Original methodology: Estimation of nucleated cell counts relied on the amplification of reference gene primers. Using immunoSEQ multiplex PCR, the repertoire was profiled, and TCRdb retains in-frame clones only, with some absent. V, J and clone size reflect that table, while D and trimming were determined from the DNA. Of 100,000 to 150,000 clones listed, 80% to 90% are singletons. The specimen was peripheral blood. This clonotype was obtained from a man aged 55-75 years with COVID-19, enrolled during active disease. The chain uses TRBV5-4 and TRBJ2-5; TRBD1 agrees at 9 bases. The CDR3 here is CASSLGDREVEETQYF. The CDR3 DNA sequence: TGTGCCAGCAGCTTGGGGGACAGGGAGGTTGAAGAGACCCAGTACTTC.